This passage covers 18 T cell receptor beta chains from one sample sequenced in a study of shared clonotypes between healthy human individuals. The data were produced by immunoSEQ multiplex PCR, yet TCRdb's version contains in-frame clones alone and is incomplete. This table has around 2.1 million clones, approximately 95% appearing once. Sequenced material: naive CD4+ T cells sorted from blood. Documented subset: CD45RA+ positively selected. The source is a young man in good health.

The V gene is TRBV6-4, the J gene TRBJ2-4; 8 nucleotides match TRBD2. The germline V gene encodes CDR1 MRHNA and CDR2 SNTAGT. After removal of 2 bases from V and 3 bases from J, the junction contained 9 bases not matched to a gene. The CDR3 length is 17 residues. The CDR3 sequence: CASSDGRGALGKNIQYF. The CDR3 nucleotides are TGTGCCAGCAGTGACGGGCGGGGGGCGTTGGGCAAAAACATTCAGTACTTC.

This rearrangement joins TRBV18 to TRBJ2-7; 8 bases are a match to TRBD1. J lost 5 bases, V lost 3 bases, and 6 bases had no gene match. CDR1 and CDR2 from the germline V gene are KGHSH and LQKENI. The CDR3 consists of 14 residues. The CDR3 DNA follows: TGTGCCAGCTCACCCCTGGGACAGGCCCACGAGCAGTACTTC. The encoded protein is CASSPLGQAHEQYF.

The V call is TRBV27, the J call TRBJ1-2, with D uncertain. Germline V CDR1 and CDR2: MNHEY, SMNVEV (reference sequence). The V gene lost 8 bases and the J gene lost 4 bases, with 20 bases spanning the gap. This CDR3 contains 15 residues. The CDR3 loop reads CASVPLHRGGYGYTF. CDR3 DNA sequence: TGTGCCAGCGTCCCTCTACACCGTGGCGGCTATGGCTACACCTTC.

As concerns this clone: A junction end diverges from the germline sequence, so it may reflect a read error. The chain recombines TRBV7-7 with TRBJ2-7, with a tentative D call TRBD2 (7 bases). Per germline, CDR1 SSHAT and CDR2 FNYEAQ (reference sequence). CDR3 length equals 16 residues. The CDR3 DNA reads TGTGCTAGCAGCCCCGGGGGGCAGTCAGGCTCCTACGAGCAGTACTTC. Its protein product is CASSPGGQSGSYEQYF.

The rearrangement uses TRBV6-1 and TRBJ2-7; D uncertain. The CDR3 has 13 residues. Germline loops: CDR1 MNHNS, CDR2 SASEGT. The ends were cut back, 2 bases at V and 2 bases at J, with 7 bases in the middle. Written as DNA, the CDR3 is TGTGCCAGCAGTGAACCGGACCCCTACGAGCAGTACTTC. Residues: CASSEPDPYEQYF.

The chain employs TRBV4-1 and TRBJ2-3; 11 bases map to TRBD1. V lost 2 bases, J lost 8 bases, and 9 bases stayed unmatched. CDR1 MGHRA and CDR2 YSYEKL come from the germline V gene. The CDR3 has 16 residues. The CDR3 spells CASSQLPGQGGGTQYF. The CDR3 nucleotides are TGCGCCAGCAGCCAACTCCCGGGACAGGGGGGCGGTACGCAGTATTTT.

The V call is TRBV12-2, the J call TRBJ1-1. TRBV12-2 is a pseudogene segment. This CDR3 has 16 amino acids. The CDR3 is CASRSPGATRNTEAFF. As DNA, the CDR3 is TGTGCAAGTCGCTCCCCAGGGGCGACTAGGAACACTGAAGCTTTCTTT.

This chain joins TRBV6-1 and TRBJ2-7; maybe TRBD2 (5 bases). The CDR3 totals 14 residues. V lost 6 bases to trimming and J lost 0 bases, with 12 bases between them. Germline lookup yields CDR1 MNHNS and CDR2 SASEGT. The CDR3: CASRASGVSYEQYF. The CDR3 nucleotides read TGTGCCAGCAGAGCTTCCGGGGTCTCCTACGAGCAGTACTTC.

The V call is TRBV5-1, the J call TRBJ2-5; 13 nucleotides align to TRBD2. The CDR3 contains 19 residues. V dropped 0 bases and J dropped 4; count of bases not matched to a gene: 12. Germline values: CDR1 SGHRS, CDR2 YFSETQ. CDR3 protein: CASSLVGSGLAGLRETQYF. CDR3 DNA: TGCGCCAGCAGCTTGGTAGGCTCGGGACTAGCGGGGTTGCGAGAGACCCAGTACTTC.

CDR3 DNA sequence: TGCGCCAGCAGCTTGGAACCCAGCGTCGACGAGCAGTACTTC. Its protein product is CASSLEPSVDEQYF. V and J are TRBV5-1 and TRBJ2-7; D unclear. Germline lookup yields CDR1 SGHRS and CDR2 YFSETQ. This CDR3 has 14 residues. Trimming removed 0 bases from V and 5 bases from J, with 12 bases in between.

This clone was observed a handful of times. The chain couples TRBV28 to TRBJ1-1, with TRBD1 matching 7 bases. Germline V gene sequence: CDR1 MDHEN, CDR2 SYDVKM. Losses at the gene ends were 3 bases for V and 1 base for J; bases not matched to a gene: 5. The length of the CDR3 is 15 residues. The CDR3, as DNA: TGTGCCAGCAGTTTTCCTGACAGGGCGAACACTGAAGCTTTCTTT. It is translated as CASSFPDRANTEAFF.

This clone was seen a single time. The V call is TRBV7-8, the J call TRBJ2-2; 7 bases line up with TRBD1. V lost 2 bases and J lost 1; bases outside the gene matches: 4. CDR1 is SGHVS and CDR2 is FQNEAQ in the germline V gene. The CDR3 has 16 amino acids. CDR3 loop: CASSLRTGGNTGELFF. The CDR3 DNA follows: TGTGCCAGCAGCTTAAGGACAGGCGGGAACACCGGGGAGCTGTTTTTT. Full variable domain (outside the CDR3, taken from reference TRBV7-8 and TRBJ2-2): GAGVSQSPRYKVAKRGQDVALRCDPISGHVSLFWYQQALGQGPEFLTYFQNEAQLDKSGLPSDRFFAERPEGSVSTLKIQRTQQEDSAVYLCASSLRTGGNTGELFFGEGSRLTVL.

The chain carries TRBV4-1 and TRBJ2-7; D is tentatively TRBD1 or TRBD2 (5 bases each). V dropped 4 bases and J dropped 2 bases, with 12 bases sitting between them. CDR1 is MGHRA, CDR2 YSYEKL, per germline. There are 14 residues in the CDR3. CDR3 coding DNA: TGCGCCAGCAGCCTCCATGGGGACGCCTACGAGCAGTACTTC. As protein: CASSLHGDAYEQYF.

This clone has a single count. Additional DNA sequences in this sample encode the identical CDR3. The rearrangement links TRBV5-1 to TRBJ2-5; a possible D gene is TRBD2 (6 bases). This CDR3 has 14 residues. V lost 4 bases, J lost 5 bases, and 15 bases lay in between. Germline V gene sequence: CDR1 SGHRS, CDR2 YFSETQ. CDR3 coding DNA: TGCGCCAGCAGCGTGGGAGGACTTGGGGAGACCCAGTACTTC. Translation: CASSVGGLGETQYF.

V is TRBV7-8 and J is TRBJ1-5; perhaps TRBD1 as D (5 bases). Trimming stripped 1 base from V and 1 base from J, with 8 bases between. In germline, CDR1 is SGHVS, CDR2 FQNEAQ. The length of the CDR3 is 15 residues. The CDR3 region is CASSLEWGSNQPQHF. CDR3 DNA: TGTGCCAGCAGCTTAGAATGGGGGAGCAATCAGCCCCAGCATTTT.

The V gene is TRBV6-5, the J gene TRBJ1-6, with D hard to call. Between the trimmed V and J ends, which lost 8 bases and 7 bases, there was a span of 12 bases. The CDR3 extends over 13 amino acids. The germline CDR1 and CDR2 sequences are MNHEY and SVGAGI. CDR3: CASSSGGNSPLHF. The CDR3 DNA reads as TGTGCCAGCTCCTCGGGCGGGAATTCACCCCTCCACTTT.

The CDR3 spells CASSEGADSYNEQFF. The CDR3 DNA reads TGTGCCAGCAGTGAAGGTGCTGACTCCTACAATGAGCAGTTCTTC. J is TRBJ2-1 and V is TRBV6-1; D unclear. CDR1 MNHNS and CDR2 SASEGT come from the germline V gene. The CDR3 extends over 15 amino acids. The germline V and J ends were trimmed by 1 base and 0 bases, with 7 bases remaining between them.

The CDR3 DNA follows: TGTGCCAGCAGCTTAGGGACTCAGGGGATTAACACTGAAGCTTTCTTT. It specifies CASSLGTQGINTEAFF. The chain is built from TRBV7-8 and TRBJ1-1, with D tentatively TRBD1 (6 bases). The ends were cut back, 1 base at V and 2 bases at J, with 14 bases in the middle. The CDR3 has 16 amino acids. Germline V gene lookup returns CDR1 SGHVS and CDR2 FQNEAQ.